This TCR beta chain was observed in a study of OX40 agonist ivuxolimab in advanced cancers. Study-wide context: The patients received agonistic anti-OX40 (CD134) antibody ivuxolimab.

If patients had autoimmune disease history or systemic immunosuppression, they were excluded. Blood samples were obtained at baseline, cycle 4 day 1, and cycle 7 day 1. The table came from immunoSEQ multiplex PCR; TCRdb's copy has only in-frame clones and leaves some out. The sample has 83,000 or so clones; around four fifths are singletons. CDR1 and CDR2 from the germline V gene are DFQATT and SNEGSKA (reference sequence). V lost 7 bases and J 9 bases, leaving 15 bases between the germline ends. The CDR3 totals 11 residues. The chain employs TRBV20-1 and TRBJ1-2, with no clear D. The receptor was derived from an adult with an advanced solid tumor such as melanoma, head and neck, liver or kidney cancer. Sequences were derived from CD4+ or CD8+ T cells sorted from blood, sampled in a trial of the OX40 agonist ivuxolimab. The CDR3 coding sequence is TGCAGTGTAGGGCGGCTTGGACGCTACACCTTC. This translates into CSVGRLGRYTF.